These T cell receptor beta chains were read from a single sample in a study of Ad26.COV2.S vaccination and SARS-CoV-2 variants. Some clones are missing from TCRdb's copy, which holds only in-frame ones; the method was immunoSEQ multiplex PCR. The profile covers roughly 320,000 clones, with just under 85% appearing a single time and 2% to 2.5% taken by the ten largest. The sequenced sample was peripheral blood, obtained in a trial of Ad26.COV2.S vaccine versus placebo. The source is a person aged 18-60 years who received the Ad26.COV2.S COVID-19 vaccine or a placebo. Each CDR3 is given with its conserved first and last residue. A D gene is named only where the DNA matches it firmly. Clone size is given for some rows only: seen once, a few or many times, or a class if the clone is expanded.

d_gene: .
abundance: .
v_gene: TRBV5-1
j_gene: TRBJ1-4
CDR3nt: TGCGCCAGCAGCTTGATGTTGATGATGGGGAATGAAAAACTGTTTTTT
CDR3aa: CASSLMLMMGNEKLFF

d_gene: TRBD2
abundance: .
v_gene: TRBV6-1
j_gene: TRBJ2-5
CDR3nt: TGTGCCAGCGGTCGGGTACTAGCGGGGGAAGAGACCCAGTACTTC
CDR3aa: CASGRVLAGEETQYF

d_gene: .
abundance: .
v_gene: TRBV11-1
j_gene: TRBJ1-1
CDR3nt: TGTGCCAGCAGCTTACCGATGGGGGGGGAAACTGAAGCTTTCTTT
CDR3aa: CASSLPMGGETEAFF

d_gene: .
abundance: once
v_gene: TRBV12-3/TRBV12-4
j_gene: TRBJ2-7
CDR3nt: TGTGCCAGCAGTCCGTCGGGGATCAAGCAGTACTTC
CDR3aa: CASSPSGIKQYF

d_gene: .
abundance: .
v_gene: TRBV29-1
j_gene: TRBJ2-7
CDR3nt: TGCAGCGTTGAGGGGGTAGGGCAGGACTACGAGCAGTACTTC
CDR3aa: CSVEGVGQDYEQYF

d_gene: TRBD1
abundance: .
v_gene: TRBV5-1
j_gene: TRBJ1-1
CDR3nt: TGCGCCAGCAGCATCAAAGGACAGGGAAACACTGAAGCTTTCTTT
CDR3aa: CASSIKGQGNTEAFF

d_gene: TRBD1
abundance: .
v_gene: TRBV9
j_gene: TRBJ2-2
CDR3nt: TGTGCCAGCTCTAGACAGGGGCTCATCGGGGAGCTGTTTTTT
CDR3aa: CASSRQGLIGELFF

d_gene: .
abundance: few
v_gene: TRBV4-1
j_gene: TRBJ1-1
CDR3nt: TGCGCCAGCAGCACCCGACAGAACACTGAAGCTTTCTTT
CDR3aa: CASSTRQNTEAFF

d_gene: TRBD2
abundance: few
v_gene: TRBV5-6
j_gene: TRBJ2-1
CDR3nt: TGTGCCAGCAGCTTCGGGACTAGCGGTTTCAATGAGCAGTTCTTC
CDR3aa: CASSFGTSGFNEQFF

d_gene: .
abundance: .
v_gene: TRBV19
j_gene: TRBJ1-1
CDR3nt: TGTGCCAGTAGATGGAACACTGAAGCTTTCTTT
CDR3aa: CASRWNTEAFF

d_gene: .
abundance: .
v_gene: TRBV6-5
j_gene: TRBJ1-6
CDR3nt: TGTGCCGGGCGAATCGGGGGTTCACCCCTCCACTTT
CDR3aa: CAGRIGGSPLHF

d_gene: .
abundance: .
v_gene: TRBV29-1
j_gene: TRBJ1-3
CDR3nt: TGCAGCGTTGATGGCGGCAGCGATAGAAACACCATATATTTT
CDR3aa: CSVDGGSDRNTIYF

d_gene: TRBD1
abundance: .
v_gene: TRBV27
j_gene: TRBJ2-2
CDR3nt: TGTGCCAGCAGTAGGACAGGGTTTAACACCGGGGAGCTGTTTTTT
CDR3aa: CASSRTGFNTGELFF

d_gene: .
abundance: .
v_gene: TRBV27
j_gene: TRBJ2-7
CDR3nt: TGTGCCAGGGGGGGTCCTCCCATTTACGAGCAGTACTTC
CDR3aa: CARGGPPIYEQYF

d_gene: TRBD2
abundance: .
v_gene: TRBV2
j_gene: TRBJ2-5
CDR3nt: TGTGCCAGCAGTGAATCTCGGGGGGGGCGAGAGACCCAGTACTTC
CDR3aa: CASSESRGGRETQYF

d_gene: TRBD2
abundance: once
v_gene: TRBV19
j_gene: TRBJ2-7
CDR3nt: TGTGCCAGTAGTTCAACGGGGGGGACAACGGTTGAGCAGTACTTC
CDR3aa: CASSSTGGTTVEQYF

d_gene: TRBD1
abundance: .
v_gene: TRBV27
j_gene: TRBJ1-2
CDR3nt: TGTGCCAGCAGTGGGGCAGGGGGCTTTCGCTATGGCTACACCTTC
CDR3aa: CASSGAGGFRYGYTF

d_gene: .
abundance: .
v_gene: TRBV7-3
j_gene: TRBJ1-5
CDR3nt: TGTGCCAGCAGCTCCACAACGGACCGGCTCCCTAGCAATCAGCCCCAGCATTTT
CDR3aa: CASSSTTDRLPSNQPQHF

d_gene: TRBD1
abundance: .
v_gene: TRBV5-8
j_gene: TRBJ2-1
CDR3nt: TGTGCCAGCAGCTCGGGACAGTCTTTCTCCTACAATGAGCAGTTCTTC
CDR3aa: CASSSGQSFSYNEQFF

d_gene: .
abundance: .
v_gene: TRBV10-3
j_gene: TRBJ1-1
CDR3nt: TGTGCCATCAGGGGCGGGGGCAGGGAAACTGAAGCTTTCTTT
CDR3aa: CAIRGGGRETEAFF

d_gene: TRBD1
abundance: .
v_gene: TRBV5-1
j_gene: TRBJ1-4
CDR3nt: TGCGCCAGCAGCTCACCGGGACAGGGGCGTGAAAAACTGTTTTTT
CDR3aa: CASSSPGQGREKLFF

d_gene: TRBD1
abundance: .
v_gene: TRBV18
j_gene: TRBJ1-3
CDR3nt: TGTGCCAGCTCACGCGACAGGGGCGCTGGAAACACCATATATTTT
CDR3aa: CASSRDRGAGNTIYF

d_gene: .
abundance: once
v_gene: TRBV21-1
j_gene: TRBJ2-4
CDR3nt: TGTGCCAGCAGCAAAGGAAGGGCAGGGCTAGCCAAAAACATTCAGTACTTC
CDR3aa: CASSKGRAGLAKNIQYF

d_gene: TRBD2
abundance: .
v_gene: TRBV28
j_gene: TRBJ2-3
CDR3nt: TGTGCCAGCAGTTCCTCGGGGGGGGCAGATACGCAGTATTTT
CDR3aa: CASSSSGGADTQYF

d_gene: .
abundance: .
v_gene: TRBV6-4
j_gene: TRBJ2-3
CDR3nt: TGTGCCAGCAGGCCAGACGACGGGGGCACAGATACGCAGTATTTT
CDR3aa: CASRPDDGGTDTQYF

d_gene: .
abundance: .
v_gene: TRBV18
j_gene: TRBJ2-1
CDR3nt: TGTGCCAGCTCAGAGGACCTGAGCTCCTACAATGAGCAGTTCTTC
CDR3aa: CASSEDLSSYNEQFF

d_gene: .
abundance: .
v_gene: TRBV5-4
j_gene: TRBJ2-7
CDR3nt: TGTGCCAGCAGCAGGGACGGGAGCTCCTACGAGCAGTACTTC
CDR3aa: CASSRDGSSYEQYF

d_gene: .
abundance: .
v_gene: TRBV28
j_gene: TRBJ2-6
CDR3nt: TGTGCCAGCAGTCGCCTGGGAGGGGCCAACGTCCTGACTTTC
CDR3aa: CASSRLGGANVLTF

d_gene: TRBD2
abundance: .
v_gene: TRBV18
j_gene: TRBJ2-7
CDR3nt: TGTGCCAGCTCAATTAGACTAGCGGGGGCCTACGAGCAGTACTTC
CDR3aa: CASSIRLAGAYEQYF

d_gene: .
abundance: .
v_gene: TRBV29-1
j_gene: TRBJ2-3
CDR3nt: TGCAGCGCCTCCGGGGATTTCACAGATACGCAGTATTTT
CDR3aa: CSASGDFTDTQYF

d_gene: .
abundance: .
v_gene: TRBV6-1
j_gene: TRBJ2-7
CDR3nt: TGTGCCAGCAGTGAAGCGGTCGGACAGCGAATCTACGAGCAGTACTTC
CDR3aa: CASSEAVGQRIYEQYF

d_gene: .
abundance: .
v_gene: TRBV7-2
j_gene: TRBJ2-3
CDR3nt: TGTGCCAGCAGCCCAACAGGCAGCTTCACAGATACGCAGTATTTT
CDR3aa: CASSPTGSFTDTQYF

d_gene: .
abundance: once
v_gene: TRBV7-9
j_gene: TRBJ1-2
CDR3nt: TGTGCCAGCAGCCCTTCGCAGGGATGGAGTGGCTACACCTTC
CDR3aa: CASSPSQGWSGYTF

d_gene: .
abundance: .
v_gene: TRBV18
j_gene: TRBJ2-7
CDR3nt: TGTGCCAGCTCACCAGGGACGGGGTTGAACGAGCAGTACTTC
CDR3aa: CASSPGTGLNEQYF

d_gene: .
abundance: few
v_gene: TRBV6-5
j_gene: TRBJ1-3
CDR3nt: TGTGCCAGCAGTTACTCCCTCGGGGGGGCTGGAAACACCATATATTTT
CDR3aa: CASSYSLGGAGNTIYF

d_gene: .
abundance: .
v_gene: TRBV19
j_gene: TRBJ2-3
CDR3nt: TGTGCCAGTAGTGTGCCAGGCACAGATACGCAGTATTTT
CDR3aa: CASSVPGTDTQYF

d_gene: .
abundance: .
v_gene: TRBV28
j_gene: TRBJ1-5
CDR3nt: TGTGCCAGCAGCCCCAATCTCATGGGGGGGATGGACAATCAGCCCCAGCATTTT
CDR3aa: CASSPNLMGGMDNQPQHF

d_gene: .
abundance: once
v_gene: TRBV9
j_gene: TRBJ1-3
CDR3nt: TGTGCCAGCTTTGGCTCTGGAAACACCATATATTTT
CDR3aa: CASFGSGNTIYF

d_gene: .
abundance: .
v_gene: TRBV5-6
j_gene: TRBJ2-5
CDR3nt: TGTGCCAGCAGCCCATTAACAGGGAGCAGCGCCGAGACCCAGTACTTC
CDR3aa: CASSPLTGSSAETQYF

d_gene: .
abundance: once
v_gene: TRBV15
j_gene: TRBJ2-4
CDR3nt: TGTGCCACCAGCAGAGGCCGTCACATTCAGTACTTC
CDR3aa: CATSRGRHIQYF

d_gene: .
abundance: .
v_gene: TRBV3-1/TRBV3-2
j_gene: TRBJ1-4
CDR3nt: TGTGCCAGCAGCCAAATCCTTGACGGGGACATAGAATCTGAAAAACTGTTTTTT
CDR3aa: CASSQILDGDIESEKLFF

d_gene: .
abundance: .
v_gene: TRBV12-3/TRBV12-4
j_gene: TRBJ2-1
CDR3nt: TGTGCCAGCAGGGATTACAATGAGCAGTTCTTC
CDR3aa: CASRDYNEQFF

d_gene: .
abundance: .
v_gene: TRBV19
j_gene: TRBJ2-1
CDR3nt: TGTGCCAGTAATACCGGGACAAACTACAATGAGCAGTTCTTC
CDR3aa: CASNTGTNYNEQFF

d_gene: .
abundance: .
v_gene: TRBV5-4
j_gene: TRBJ2-5
CDR3nt: TGTGCCAGCAGCTTGGATCGGCAGGGGATACAAGAGACCCAGTACTTC
CDR3aa: CASSLDRQGIQETQYF

d_gene: .
abundance: .
v_gene: TRBV29-1
j_gene: TRBJ1-1
CDR3nt: TGCCCCATAACCACTGAAGCTTTCTTT
CDR3aa: CPITTEAFF